This T cell receptor (beta chain) was found in a study of identifying expanded T cells in peripheral blood. The data were produced by immunoSEQ multiplex PCR, yet TCRdb's version contains in-frame clones alone and is incomplete. This table holds about 94,000 clones, roughly 86% found once. Germline-derived CDR1 and CDR2 are MGHRA and YSYEKL. The V gene lost 3 bases and the J gene lost 4 bases, with 13 bases spanning the gap. The CDR3 runs 15 residues. The study, taken as a whole, reports: Across healthy donors, higher total template counts meant significantly greater approximately two-week count variance. Over approximately two and four weeks, about 15 and 19 clones changed, versus approximately 1.2 between replicates.

Of note for this clone: Its target is unknown.

Collection occurred without any documented infections or immune events in donors. This receptor was obtained from a person aged 18-69 years in good health. Sample: blood. The V call is TRBV4-1, the J call TRBJ2-1; possible D gene TRBD2, 7 bases. As DNA, the CDR3 is TGCGCCAGCAGCCACGGCGGGGGCCTATACAATGAGCAGTTCTTC. Translation gives CASSHGGGLYNEQFF.